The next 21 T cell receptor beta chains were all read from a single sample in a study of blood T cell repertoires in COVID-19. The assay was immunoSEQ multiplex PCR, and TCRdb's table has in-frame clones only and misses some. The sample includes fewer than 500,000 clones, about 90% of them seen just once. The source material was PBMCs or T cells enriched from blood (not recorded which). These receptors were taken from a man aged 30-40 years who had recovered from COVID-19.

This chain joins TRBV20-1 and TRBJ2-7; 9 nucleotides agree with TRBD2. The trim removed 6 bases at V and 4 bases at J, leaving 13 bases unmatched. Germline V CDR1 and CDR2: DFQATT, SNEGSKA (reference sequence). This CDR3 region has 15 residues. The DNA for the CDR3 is TGCAGTGCCAGTGGGCGGGGGGGCAATCCTTACGAGCAGTACTTC. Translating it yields CSASGRGGNPYEQYF.

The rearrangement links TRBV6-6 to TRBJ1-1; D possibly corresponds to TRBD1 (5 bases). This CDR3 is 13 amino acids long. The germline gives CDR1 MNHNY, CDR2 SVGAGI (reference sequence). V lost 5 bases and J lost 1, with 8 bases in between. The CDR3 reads CASSGGGNTEAFF. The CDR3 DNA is TGTGCCAGCAGTGGCGGGGGGAACACTGAAGCTTTCTTT.

CDR3 DNA: TGTGCCAGCTCACCACCGACAGGGGGCTATGGCTACACCTTC. It specifies CASSPPTGGYGYTF. The gene calls are TRBV18 and TRBJ1-2; 9 nucleotides agree with TRBD1. The ends lost 0 bases at V and 4 bases at J; junction bases unmatched: 0. The CDR3 spans 14 residues. The germline V gene encodes CDR1 KGHSH and CDR2 LQKENI.

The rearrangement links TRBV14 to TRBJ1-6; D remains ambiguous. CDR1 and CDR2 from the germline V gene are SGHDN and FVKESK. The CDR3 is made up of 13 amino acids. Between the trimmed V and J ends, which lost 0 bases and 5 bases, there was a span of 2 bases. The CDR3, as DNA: TGTGCCAGCAGCCAAGACAATAATTCACCCCTCCACTTT. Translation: CASSQDNNSPLHF.

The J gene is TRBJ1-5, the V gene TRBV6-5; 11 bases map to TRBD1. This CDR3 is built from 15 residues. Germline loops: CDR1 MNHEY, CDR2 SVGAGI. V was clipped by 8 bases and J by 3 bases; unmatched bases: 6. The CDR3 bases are TGTGCCAGCGGCTCGGACAGGGGGCCCAATCAGCCCCAGCATTTT. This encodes CASGSDRGPNQPQHF.

The DNA of the CDR3 is TGCGCCAGCAGCTTGACAACTAACTATGGCTACACCTTC. Encoded protein: CASSLTTNYGYTF. This chain uses TRBV5-1 with TRBJ1-2, with D unresolved. Germline assignment: CDR1 SGHRS and CDR2 YFSETQ. The CDR3 totals 13 residues. Trimming cost V 1 base and J 0 bases, with 4 bases left between them.

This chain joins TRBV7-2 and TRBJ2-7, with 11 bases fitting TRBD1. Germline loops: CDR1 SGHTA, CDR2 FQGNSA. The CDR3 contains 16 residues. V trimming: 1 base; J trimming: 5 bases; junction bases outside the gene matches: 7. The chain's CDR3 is CASSLGGGQGVHEQYF. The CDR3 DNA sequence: TGTGCCAGCAGCTTAGGAGGGGGACAGGGGGTCCACGAGCAGTACTTC.

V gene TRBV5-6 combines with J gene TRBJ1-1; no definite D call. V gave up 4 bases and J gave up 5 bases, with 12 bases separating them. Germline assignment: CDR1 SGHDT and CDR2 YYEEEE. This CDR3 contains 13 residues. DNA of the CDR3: TGTGCCAGCAGCGCCGCTCTAACGACTGAAGCTTTCTTT. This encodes CASSAALTTEAFF.

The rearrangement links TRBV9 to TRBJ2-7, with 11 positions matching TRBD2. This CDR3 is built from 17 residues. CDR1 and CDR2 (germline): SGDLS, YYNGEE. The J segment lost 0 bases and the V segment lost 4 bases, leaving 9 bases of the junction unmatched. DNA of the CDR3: TGTGCCAGCAGCCCTAGCGGGGGGTACTTTAGCTCCTACGAGCAGTACTTC. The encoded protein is CASSPSGGYFSSYEQYF.

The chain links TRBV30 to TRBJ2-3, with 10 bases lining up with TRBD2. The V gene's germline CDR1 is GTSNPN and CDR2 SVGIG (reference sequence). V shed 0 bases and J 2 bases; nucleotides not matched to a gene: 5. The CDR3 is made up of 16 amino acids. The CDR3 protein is CAWSVPSGGHTDTQYF. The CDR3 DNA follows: TGTGCCTGGAGTGTACCTAGCGGGGGACACACAGATACGCAGTATTTT.

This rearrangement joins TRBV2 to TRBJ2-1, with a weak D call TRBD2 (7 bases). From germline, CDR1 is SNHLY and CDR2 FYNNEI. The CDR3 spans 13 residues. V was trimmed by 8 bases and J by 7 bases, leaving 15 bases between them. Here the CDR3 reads CASGRGAQNEQFF. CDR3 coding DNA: TGTGCCAGCGGTCGGGGGGCCCAGAATGAGCAGTTCTTC.

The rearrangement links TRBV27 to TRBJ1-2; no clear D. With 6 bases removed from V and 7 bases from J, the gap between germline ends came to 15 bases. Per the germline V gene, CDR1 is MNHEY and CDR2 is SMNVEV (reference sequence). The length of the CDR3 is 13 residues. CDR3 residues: CASRSPESAGYTF. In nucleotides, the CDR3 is TGTGCCAGCAGGTCCCCGGAGTCAGCTGGCTACACCTTC.

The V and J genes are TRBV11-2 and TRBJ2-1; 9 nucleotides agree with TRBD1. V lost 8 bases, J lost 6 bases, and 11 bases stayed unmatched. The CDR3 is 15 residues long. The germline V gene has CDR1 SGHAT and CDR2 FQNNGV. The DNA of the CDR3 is TGTGCCAGCGGAATCACCGGGACAGGGTCCAATGAGCAGTTCTTC. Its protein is CASGITGTGSNEQFF.

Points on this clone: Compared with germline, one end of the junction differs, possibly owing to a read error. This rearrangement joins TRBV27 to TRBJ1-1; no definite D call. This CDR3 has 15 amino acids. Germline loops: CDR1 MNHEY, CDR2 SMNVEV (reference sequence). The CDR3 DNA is TGTGCCAGCAGCTTATTTGCCCGGTGGAACACTGAAGCTTTCTTT. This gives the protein CASSLFARWNTEAFF.

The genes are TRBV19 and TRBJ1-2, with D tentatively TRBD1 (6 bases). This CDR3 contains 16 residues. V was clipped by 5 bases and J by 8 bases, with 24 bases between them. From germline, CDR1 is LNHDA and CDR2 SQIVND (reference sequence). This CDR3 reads CASSVHNPTGAWGYTF. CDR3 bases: TGTGCCAGTAGTGTACATAATCCGACAGGAGCTTGGGGCTACACCTTC.

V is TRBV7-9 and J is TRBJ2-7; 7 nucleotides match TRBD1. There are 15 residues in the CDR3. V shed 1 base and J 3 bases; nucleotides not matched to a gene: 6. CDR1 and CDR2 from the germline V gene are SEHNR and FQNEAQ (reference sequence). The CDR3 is CASSLGTGVGYEQYF. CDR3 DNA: TGTGCCAGCAGCTTAGGGACAGGCGTCGGCTACGAGCAGTACTTC.

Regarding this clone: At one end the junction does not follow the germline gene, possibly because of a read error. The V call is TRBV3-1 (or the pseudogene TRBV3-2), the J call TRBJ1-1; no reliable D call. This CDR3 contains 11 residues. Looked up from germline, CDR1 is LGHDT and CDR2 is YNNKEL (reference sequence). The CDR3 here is CASSHSGETFF. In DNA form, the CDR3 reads TGTGCCAGCAGCCATTCGGGTGAAACTTTCTTT.

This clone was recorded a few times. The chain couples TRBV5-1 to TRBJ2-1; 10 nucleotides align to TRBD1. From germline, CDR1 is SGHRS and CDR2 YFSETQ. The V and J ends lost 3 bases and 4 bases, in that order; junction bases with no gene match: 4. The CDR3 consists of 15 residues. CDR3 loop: CASSWGQGPYNEQFF. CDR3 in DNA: TGCGCCAGCAGCTGGGGACAGGGGCCGTACAATGAGCAGTTCTTC.

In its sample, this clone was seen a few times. The CDR3 is CAWSRREQETQYF. CDR3 in DNA: TGTGCCTGGAGTCGACGGGAGCAAGAGACCCAGTACTTC. V gene TRBV30 combines with J gene TRBJ2-5; perhaps TRBD2 as D (6 bases). Trimming took off 2 bases at V and 2 bases at J, with 9 bases between the two ends. CDR1 is GTSNPN and CDR2 is SVGIG in the germline V gene (reference sequence). The CDR3 is 13 residues long.

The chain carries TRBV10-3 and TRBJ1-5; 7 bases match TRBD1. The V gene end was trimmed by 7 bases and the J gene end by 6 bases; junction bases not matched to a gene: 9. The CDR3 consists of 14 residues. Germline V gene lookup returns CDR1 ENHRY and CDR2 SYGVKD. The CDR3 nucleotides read TGTGCCATCACGGATGACAGGGAGCGTCAGCCCCAGCATTTT. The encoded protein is CAITDDRERQPQHF.

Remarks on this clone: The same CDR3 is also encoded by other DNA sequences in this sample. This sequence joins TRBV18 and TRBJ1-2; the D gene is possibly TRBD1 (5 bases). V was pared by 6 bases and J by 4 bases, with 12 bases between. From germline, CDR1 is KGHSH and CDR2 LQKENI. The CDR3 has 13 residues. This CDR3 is CASSPPGGYGYTF. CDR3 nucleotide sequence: TGTGCCAGCTCTCCGCCCGGGGGCTATGGCTACACCTTC.